This TCR beta chain was retrieved from a study of T cell repertoires in cytomegalovirus infection. Study background: Indications of both CMV infection and matching HLA type were provided by public TCR beta signatures.

With regard to this clonotype: No antigen is known for it.

Trimming took off 1 base at V and 5 bases at J, with 20 bases between the two ends. CDR3 length: 17 residues. Per germline, CDR1 SGHTA and CDR2 FQGNSA. In TCRdb, the reads were re-called with MiXCR into one record per CDR3 protein. The top ten hold approximately 39% of the sample, which has some 97,000 distinct CDR3 sequences, less than 25% seen once. Study observations and caveats: What dominated the ex vivo response were HLA-C-restricted CMV-specific TCR beta clonotypes. Carriers of CMV plus the relevant HLA were identified by cumulative public TCR beta family frequency.

This sequence originates from a human donor in good health (CMV status not recorded). Some clones in this sample may be carry-over from other donors' samples. The V gene is TRBV7-2, the J gene TRBJ2-5; weak D call: TRBD2 (6 bases). The material sequenced was CD8+ T cells from PBMCs. The CDR3 nucleotides read TGTGCCAGCAGCTTAGAGCCTCCTGCGGGGAGGAGGGAGACCCAGTACTTC. Its protein product is CASSLEPPAGRRETQYF.